A single sample is the source of the 3 T cell receptor beta chains below, sequenced in a study of CD8+ T cells in alopecia areata. As the sequencing template, cDNA was produced by extracting RNA and reverse transcribing it. Sequencing used immunoSEQ multiplex PCR; TCRdb keeps in-frame clones, though not all of them. The data show 100,000 to 150,000 clones, about three fifths seen once. Stated treatment: oral pan-JAK inhibitor, 5-10 mg twice daily. The material was CD8+ T cells sorted from blood, obtained at week 4, from a patient treated with tofacitinib. Receptor source: a human donor with alopecia areata.

The CDR3 sequence: CAWSVGDTDTQYF. The CDR3 DNA reads as TGTGCCTGGAGTGTAGGGGACACAGATACGCAGTATTTT. The chain carries TRBV30 and TRBJ2-3, with D possibly being TRBD1 (5 bases). Germline-derived CDR1 and CDR2 are GTSNPN and SVGIG (reference sequence). V was cut by 0 bases and J by 2 bases, with 6 bases left in between. This CDR3 has 13 amino acids.

In DNA, the CDR3 is TGTGCCAGCAGCTTAGTGCCGATCCCCTATGAAAAACTGTTTTTT. Encoded protein: CASSLVPIPYEKLFF. This sequence joins TRBV7-8 and TRBJ1-4; no firm D call. The CDR3 covers 15 residues. V was clipped by 1 base and J by 6 bases, with 12 bases between them. CDR1 and CDR2 from the germline V gene are SGHVS and FQNEAQ.

This clone was seen a few times. The J gene is TRBJ2-7, the V gene TRBV7-6, with no clear D. Deletions cut 0 bases from V and 5 bases from J, with 8 bases between. The CDR3 runs to 13 residues. The V gene's germline CDR1 is SGHVS and CDR2 FNYEAQ. CDR3 residues: CASSLAKGNEQYF. The CDR3 nucleotides read TGTGCCAGCAGCTTAGCGAAGGGTAACGAGCAGTACTTC.